This paragraph reports one T cell receptor beta chain. The identical CDR3 is also encoded by other nucleotide sequences in the sample. This specimen comes from a study of shared clonotypes between healthy human individuals. TCRdb's copy holds only in-frame clones and misses some; the assay was immunoSEQ multiplex PCR. Among about 600,000 clones, around 78% were seen once, and the ten largest hold more than 10%. The sequence was obtained from a woman in her thirties or forties in good health. Some clones in this sample may be carry-over from other donors' samples. Material for sequencing was PBMCs.

This chain's CDR3 is CASSLAYTDTQYF. The CDR3, as DNA: TGCGCCAGCAGCTTGGCTTACACAGATACGCAGTATTTT. The chain recombines TRBV5-1 with TRBJ2-3; D is unclear. The CDR3 is made up of 13 amino acids. The V gene's germline CDR1 is SGHRS and CDR2 YFSETQ. The V end lost 0 bases, the J end lost 2 bases, and 4 bases lay between the germline ends.